The 24 T cell receptor beta chains listed next were all sequenced from one sample in a study of blood T cell repertoires in COVID-19. The repertoire was sequenced with immunoSEQ multiplex PCR; TCRdb's copy has only in-frame clones and lacks some. The sample includes some 85,000 clones, roughly nine tenths of them seen just once. What was sequenced was peripheral blood. The receptors were sampled from a man aged 50-60 years with acute or convalescent COVID-19.

This chain joins TRBV5-1 and TRBJ2-1; D not certain. The CDR3 sequence is 15 residues long. Germline loops: CDR1 SGHRS, CDR2 YFSETQ. V shed 0 bases and J shed 0 bases, with 7 bases lying between them. The CDR3 protein is CASSLVLSSYNEQFF. The DNA of the CDR3 is TGCGCCAGCAGCTTGGTCCTGAGCTCCTACAATGAGCAGTTCTTC.

This rearrangement joins TRBV7-3 to TRBJ2-1; D perhaps matches TRBD2 (6 bases). This CDR3 comprises 13 residues. The V and J ends lost 5 bases and 4 bases respectively, with 9 bases between them. Germline V gene sequence: CDR1 SGHTA, CDR2 FQGTGA. For the CDR3, the DNA is TGTGCCAGCAGCCACGGGGGTTACAATGAGCAGTTCTTC. Its protein product is CASSHGGYNEQFF.

This chain connects TRBV10-3 to TRBJ1-2; 10 nucleotides align to TRBD1. This CDR3 spans 16 amino acids. V trimming: 5 bases; J trimming: 0 bases; junction bases outside the gene matches: 6. Germline V lookup: CDR1 ENHRY, CDR2 SYGVKD. The CDR3 reads CAISSDRGRANYGYTF. CDR3 bases: TGTGCCATCAGTAGCGACAGGGGGCGAGCTAACTATGGCTACACCTTC.

The chain employs TRBV7-9 and TRBJ1-5; no clear D. Germline CDR1 SEHNR, CDR2 FQNEAQ (reference sequence). This CDR3 region has 15 residues. V was pared by 4 bases and J by 5 bases, with 15 bases between. The CDR3 coding sequence is TGTGCCAGCAGCTCCGACCGTCAGGTACATCAGCCCCAGCATTTT. This translates into CASSSDRQVHQPQHF.

The V call is TRBV30, the J call TRBJ2-3; tentative D call: TRBD1 (5 bases). Trimming removed 1 base at V and 0 bases at J, with 5 bases between. CDR1 is GTSNPN, CDR2 SVGIG, per germline (reference sequence). The CDR3 is made up of 13 amino acids. The CDR3 coding sequence is TGTGCCTGGAGTGGACAGAGCACAGATACGCAGTATTTT. Translation gives CAWSGQSTDTQYF.

In DNA form, the CDR3 reads TGTGCCAGCAGGGGGGGGGCCGCGAACTACGAGCAGTACGTC. This gives the protein CASRGGAANYEQYV. This chain connects TRBV28 to TRBJ2-7; possibly TRBD2 for D (7 bases). CDR1 and CDR2 from the germline V gene are MDHEN and SYDVKM. V lost 6 bases, J lost 3 bases, and 15 bases lay in between. This CDR3 region has 14 residues.

The chain joins TRBV28 to TRBJ1-5, with D uncertain. The CDR3 extends over 12 amino acids. Germline V gene lookup returns CDR1 MDHEN and CDR2 SYDVKM. V dropped 1 base and J dropped 5 bases, with 3 bases sitting between them. The CDR3 region is CASSLSDQPQHF. CDR3 DNA: TGTGCCAGCAGTTTATCCGATCAGCCCCAGCATTTT.

This clone has more than one count but fewer than ten. The V call is TRBV6-1, the J call TRBJ2-7, with D hard to call. The CDR3 spans 13 residues. Per the germline V gene, CDR1 is MNHNS and CDR2 is SASEGT. The V and J ends lost 1 base and 4 bases respectively, with 8 bases between them. DNA for the CDR3: TGTGCCAGCAGTGAAGAGGCAGGATACGAGCAGTACGTC. Translated: CASSEEAGYEQYV.

The chain is built from TRBV30 and TRBJ1-3; the D is unclear. Germline values: CDR1 GTSNPN, CDR2 SVGIG (reference sequence). The CDR3 length is 12 residues. V was shortened by 7 bases and J by 6 bases, with 13 bases between the two germline ends. Here the CDR3 DNA reads TGTGCCTTCTCCACGGGTGTAAACACCATATATTTT. This translates into CAFSTGVNTIYF.

The chain is built from TRBV19 and TRBJ2-5, with D possibly TRBD2 on 7 matching bases. CDR3 length equals 13 residues. Trimming left V 6 bases short and J 4 bases short, with 12 bases between. Germline V gene lookup returns CDR1 LNHDA and CDR2 SQIVND (reference sequence). This CDR3 reads CASRGRGRETQYF. CDR3 bases: TGTGCCAGTAGGGGGAGGGGGAGAGAGACCCAGTACTTC.

The genes are TRBV2 and TRBJ1-1, with 8 nucleotides matching TRBD1. In germline, CDR1 is SNHLY, CDR2 FYNNEI. V trimming: 2 bases; J trimming: 5 bases; junction bases outside the gene matches: 16. This CDR3 has 18 residues. For the CDR3, the DNA is TGTGCCAGCAGTGAATTGGGTTCTTTCGACAGGGGACATACTGAAGCTTTCTTT. Translation gives CASSELGSFDRGHTEAFF.

The chain combines TRBV11-2 with TRBJ2-5, with a weak D call TRBD2 (6 bases). V was trimmed by 5 bases and J by 10 bases, leaving 14 bases between them. The V gene's germline CDR1 is SGHAT and CDR2 FQNNGV. The CDR3 contains 12 residues. The CDR3 nucleotides read TGTGCCAGCAGCCGAGCGGGTGGATTCCAGTACTTC. It codes for CASSRAGGFQYF.

This rearrangement joins TRBV18 to TRBJ1-2; perhaps TRBD1 as D (5 bases). V dropped 3 bases and J dropped 5 bases, with 13 bases sitting between them. The CDR3 has 14 amino acids. The germline V gene encodes CDR1 KGHSH and CDR2 LQKENI. The CDR3, as DNA: TGTGCCAGCTCACCGGGAGGGGAACCGTATGGCTACACCTTC. Encoded protein: CASSPGGEPYGYTF.

This clone was detected once. This rearrangement joins TRBV18 to TRBJ1-5; no clear D gene. Germline V lookup: CDR1 KGHSH, CDR2 LQKENI. Trimming shortened V by 2 bases and J by 3 bases, and 11 bases separated the two germline ends. The CDR3 is 15 amino acids. CDR3: CASSPGHLPNQPQHF. The CDR3 DNA follows: TGTGCCAGCTCACCAGGCCATCTCCCCAATCAGCCCCAGCATTTT.

The V call is TRBV27, the J call TRBJ1-2; 9 bases map to TRBD1. Germline V gene data show CDR1 as MNHEY and CDR2 as SMNVEV (reference sequence). There are 14 residues in the CDR3. J was trimmed by 8 bases and V by 6 bases; bases with no gene match: 10. This chain's CDR3 is CASRGTGLARGYTF. The CDR3 nucleotides read TGTGCCAGCAGGGGGACAGGGCTTGCTCGCGGCTACACCTTC.

This clone is a singleton in its sample. The V call is TRBV19, the J call TRBJ1-2, with 7 bases aligning to TRBD1. V was pared by 5 bases and J by 3 bases, with 3 bases of the junction left unmatched. Per the germline V gene, CDR1 is LNHDA and CDR2 is SQIVND (reference sequence). This CDR3 has 13 residues. The CDR3 bases are TGTGCCAGTAGTCTCGGGACAGACTATGGCTACACCTTC. This codes for CASSLGTDYGYTF.

The chain uses TRBV6-5 and TRBJ1-5; no firm D call. Trimming took 0 bases from V and 1 from J, leaving 10 bases between them. CDR1 is MNHEY, CDR2 SVGAGI, per germline. CDR3 size: 16 residues. The CDR3 here is CASSYSAGLSNQPQHF. CDR3 nucleotides: TGTGCCAGCAGTTACTCTGCGGGTTTGAGCAATCAGCCCCAGCATTTT.

V usage is TRBV6-1 and J usage is TRBJ1-2; D is perhaps TRBD1 (6 bases). Trimming shortened V by 2 bases and J by 0 bases, and 13 bases separated the two germline ends. The CDR3 covers 16 residues. In germline, CDR1 is MNHNS, CDR2 SASEGT. The CDR3 loop reads CASSESGGLANYGYTF. CDR3 DNA: TGTGCCAGCAGTGAATCGGGGGGCCTAGCTAACTATGGCTACACCTTC.

The table lists this clone with a count of one. The chain couples TRBV18 to TRBJ1-4; D is possibly TRBD1 (5 bases). V was shortened by 5 bases and J by 0 bases, with 7 bases between the two germline ends. CDR3 length: 14 residues. Germline-derived CDR1 and CDR2 are KGHSH and LQKENI. In DNA form, the CDR3 reads TGTGCCAGCTCATCGACAGCAACTAATGAAAAACTGTTTTTT. Protein: CASSSTATNEKLFF.

This sequence joins TRBV11-2 and TRBJ2-7; 11 bases are shared with TRBD2. The V and J ends lost 3 bases and 6 bases, in that order; junction bases with no gene match: 7. From germline, CDR1 is SGHAT and CDR2 FQNNGV. The CDR3 totals 15 residues. The DNA of the CDR3 is TGTGCCAGCAGCTTCTCCGGGACTAGCGGTCGCGAGCAGTACTTC. Encoded protein: CASSFSGTSGREQYF.

The chain joins TRBV18 to TRBJ1-2; the D is unclear. Trimming stripped 3 bases from V and 1 base from J, with 9 bases between. CDR3 size: 14 residues. CDR1 is KGHSH, CDR2 LQKENI, per germline. CDR3 bases: TGTGCCAGCTCACCCACGCAGGTTAACTATGGCTACACCTTC. As protein: CASSPTQVNYGYTF.

This clone was seen only a few times. The chain recombines TRBV25-1 with TRBJ1-5; 9 nucleotides line up with TRBD1. With V trimmed by 6 bases and J by 6 bases, 9 bases remained unmatched. This CDR3 spans 15 amino acids. The germline V gene encodes CDR1 MGHDK and CDR2 SYGVNS. The CDR3 sequence is CASSAQGAIGQPQHF. Here the CDR3 DNA reads TGTGCCAGCAGCGCACAGGGGGCTATAGGTCAGCCCCAGCATTTT.

V usage is TRBV5-8 and J usage is TRBJ1-1, with TRBD1 matching over 8 bases. Trimming cost V 4 bases and J 6 bases; bases outside gene matches: 11. Germline assignment: CDR1 SGHTS and CDR2 YDEGEE. The CDR3 runs 15 residues. DNA for the CDR3: TGTGCCAGCAGCCGCAACGGACAGGGAATGGCTGAAGCTTTCTTT. It is translated as CASSRNGQGMAEAFF.

This clone came up a few times. The V gene is TRBV18, the J gene TRBJ1-1, with unresolved D. V lost 4 bases to trimming and J lost 1 base, with 10 bases between them. Germline V gives CDR1 KGHSH, CDR2 LQKENI. There are 14 residues in the CDR3. CDR3 in DNA: TGTGCCAGCTCACAGAGCGGACGGAACACTGAAGCTTTCTTT. Residues: CASSQSGRNTEAFF.